A selection of T cell receptor beta chains follows, all from one sample in a study of response to subunit inactivated influenza vaccine. One entry per CDR3 protein results from TCRdb running MiXCR on the RT-PCR reads. The data hold some 520,000 distinct CDR3 sequences, with 15% to 20% observed a single time. Specimen: CD4+ T cells sorted from PBMCs, collected less than 25 months after vaccination. Source of these receptors: a man between 50 and 70 years old who received an inactivated influenza vaccine. Both conserved end residues are part of each CDR3. The order of the fields is D gene, V gene, clone size, J gene, CDR3 DNA, CDR3 protein. D genes are given only for firm matches. Not all rows give a size; the values are once, few, many and, for expanded clones, a class.

>TRBD2|TRBV12-3/TRBV12-4|NA|TRBJ2-3
TGTGCCAGCACCCCGCTAGCGGCTAGCACAGATACGCAGTATTTT
CASTPLAASTDTQYF
>TRBD1|TRBV10-3|NA|TRBJ2-7
TGTGCCATCAGTTCACCGGGACAGTCGATTTACGAGCAGTACTTC
CAISSPGQSIYEQYF
>NA|TRBV4-3|NA|TRBJ2-1
TGCGCCAGCAGCCGCATACTGCAGGGTTTCAAGGGCAATGAGCAGTTCTTC
CASSRILQGFKGNEQFF
>NA|TRBV21-1|NA|TRBJ1-4
TGTGCCAGCAGCAAAAGAGGGTCGCCTAATGAAAAACTGTTTTTT
CASSKRGSPNEKLFF
>NA|TRBV25-1|few|TRBJ1-4
TGTGCCAGCAAATTAGTAGGAAAACTGTTTTTT
CASKLVGKLFF
>TRBD1|TRBV6-2/TRBV6-3|NA|TRBJ2-2
TGTGCCAGCAGTTACCGGGACAGGATCGTAATTCCCGGGGAGCTGTTTTTT
CASSYRDRIVIPGELFF
>NA|TRBV4-1|NA|TRBJ2-4
TGCGCCAGCAGCACCAGGGACCCTACGGGAAACATTCAGTACTTC
CASSTRDPTGNIQYF
>TRBD2|TRBV7-2|NA|TRBJ2-7
TGTGCCAGCAGCTTAGGGGTAGCGGGGCCTCGTGAGCAGTACTTC
CASSLGVAGPREQYF
>TRBD2|TRBV7-2|NA|TRBJ2-1
TGTGCCAGCAGCTTAACGGGGTTATTGGCGGGAGGCAAAGATGAGCAGTTCTTC
CASSLTGLLAGGKDEQFF
>NA|TRBV28|NA|TRBJ2-5
TGTGCCAGCAGTTCCCCCCGGGGGACTGGAGTAGTTGTCAGGCGATATGAGACCCAGTACTTC
CASSSPRGTGVVVRRYETQYF
>TRBD1|TRBV18|NA|TRBJ2-4
TGTGCCAGCTCACCGCTGGGACAGGTTAGAGACATTCAGTACTTC
CASSPLGQVRDIQYF
>NA|TRBV6-5|few|TRBJ2-2
TGTGCCAGCAGTTACGCCCGGGGCCTTACCGGGGAGCTGTTTTTT
CASSYARGLTGELFF
>TRBD1|TRBV25-1|many|TRBJ2-1
TGTGCCAGCAGTTCGACAGGGATTTGGGCCTACAATGAGCAGTTCTTC
CASSSTGIWAYNEQFF
>TRBD1|TRBV5-5|few|TRBJ2-2
TGTGCCAGCAGCGCCGGACAGGGGTACGCCGGGGAGCTGTTTTTT
CASSAGQGYAGELFF
>NA|TRBV20-1|few|TRBJ2-5
TGCAGTGCTAGCAGGGTTGAGGAGACCCAGTACTTC
CSASRVEETQYF
>NA|TRBV6-4|NA|TRBJ2-6
TGTGCCAGCAGTCCCCAGCACTCTGGGGCCAACGTCCTGACTTTC
CASSPQHSGANVLTF
>TRBD1|TRBV12-3/TRBV12-4|NA|TRBJ1-5
TGTGCCAGCAGTCGAGGACAGGGAAGGAATCAGCCCCAGCATTTT
CASSRGQGRNQPQHF
>TRBD2|TRBV28|few|TRBJ2-7
TGTGCCAGCAGACTAGCGGCATCCTACGAGCAGTACTTC
CASRLAASYEQYF
>NA|TRBV10-3|many|TRBJ2-2
TGTGCCTACGGACAGCCCGGGGAGCTGTTTTTT
CAYGQPGELFF
>NA|TRBV20-1|many|TRBJ2-2
TGCAGTGCCCTTATGGGAATCACCGGGGAGCTGTTTTTT
CSALMGITGELFF
>TRBD1|TRBV4-2|NA|TRBJ2-2
TGTGCCAGCAGCCAAGCTTTGGGTCGGGACAGGGCGACCGGGGAGCTGTTTTTT
CASSQALGRDRATGELFF
>TRBD1|TRBV10-1|NA|TRBJ1-1
TGCGCCAGCAGAGCAGGGGGTGAAGCTTTCTTT
CASRAGGEAFF
>NA|TRBV7-6|few|TRBJ2-7
TGTGCCAGCAGCTTAAATTGGGGTACAGACTACGAGCAGTACTTC
CASSLNWGTDYEQYF
>NA|TRBV3-1|few|TRBJ1-2
TGTGCCAGCAGCCAAGTGGGAGGTGGCTACACCTTC
CASSQVGGGYTF
>NA|TRBV5-8|NA|TRBJ2-2
TGTGCCAGCACCTTGGAACTTTCAAACACCGGGGAGCTGTTTTTT
CASTLELSNTGELFF
>NA|TRBV28|NA|TRBJ2-4
TGTGCCAGCAGTTCGCCTCAGGGGTCTGTGAACATTCAATACTTC
CASSSPQGSVNIQYF
>NA|TRBV20-1|NA|TRBJ1-1
TGCAGTGCTAGAGACCTCAGTTTAGGGAATTCAAGGAACACTGAAGCTTTCTTT
CSARDLSLGNSRNTEAFF
>NA|TRBV12-3/TRBV12-4|NA|TRBJ2-7
TGTGCCAGCAGTTTTGGGATTCGTAGCGTAAACTCCTACGAGCAGTACTTC
CASSFGIRSVNSYEQYF
>NA|TRBV7-2|NA|TRBJ1-2
TGTGCCAGCAGCTTAGCGGCGGCCGGGCATGGCTACACCTTC
CASSLAAAGHGYTF
>TRBD1|TRBV2|few|TRBJ2-3
TGTGCCAGCATCTCCTTCAGGGGGACAGATACGCAGTATTTT
CASISFRGTDTQYF
>NA|TRBV12-5|NA|TRBJ1-5
TGTGCTAGTGGTTGGGAGGGACAGCCCCAGCATTTT
CASGWEGQPQHF
>NA|TRBV7-2|few|TRBJ1-4
TGTGCCAGCAGCCCGGGGGGCGAAAAACTGTTTTTT
CASSPGGEKLFF
>TRBD2|TRBV9|NA|TRBJ2-5
TGTGCCAGCAGCGTTCAGAGCGGGGGACAGACCCAGTACTTC
CASSVQSGGQTQYF
>NA|TRBV12-3/TRBV12-4|many|TRBJ2-5
TGTGCCAGCAGCACCTTAGCTTTGGCCCAGTACTTC
CASSTLALAQYF
>NA|TRBV11-2|NA|TRBJ2-7
TGTGCCAGCAGCTTAGATTTGGCAGTCCCCTACGAGCAGTACTTC
CASSLDLAVPYEQYF
>NA|TRBV25-1|NA|TRBJ1-3
TGTGCCAGCAGTCCTACAGGGACGGCTGGAAACACCATATATTTT
CASSPTGTAGNTIYF
>NA|TRBV5-1|many|TRBJ2-6
TGCGCCAGCACCCCAGAGGGGAGCTCTGGGGCCAACGTCCTGACTTTC
CASTPEGSSGANVLTF
>TRBD1|TRBV7-6|many|TRBJ1-4
TGTGCCAGCAGCCGGGGACAGCAGAATGAAAAACTGTTTTTT
CASSRGQQNEKLFF
>TRBD1|TRBV20-1|NA|TRBJ2-5
TGCAGTGCTAGAGGCGCCAGGGGGCACCAAGAGACCCAGTACTTC
CSARGARGHQETQYF
>NA|TRBV20-1|NA|TRBJ2-1
TGCAGTGCTAGATCCCTCTCCTACAATGAGCAGTTCTTC
CSARSLSYNEQFF
>TRBD1|TRBV19|NA|TRBJ2-2
TGTGCCAGTTGGACAGGGAGCCACACCGGGGAGCTGTTTTTT
CASWTGSHTGELFF
>NA|TRBV19|few|TRBJ2-7
TGTGCCAGTACCTACGGGTACGAGCAGTACTTC
CASTYGYEQYF
>TRBD1|TRBV29-1|few|TRBJ2-1
TGCAGCGTTGATGCCCGGGACAGGGCCTACAATGAGCAGTTCTTC
CSVDARDRAYNEQFF
>TRBD1|TRBV5-1|many|TRBJ1-4
TGCGCCAGCAGCCACGAACCAACAGGGGGATATAATGAAAAACTGTTTTTT
CASSHEPTGGYNEKLFF
>NA|TRBV5-1|few|TRBJ2-3
TGCGCCAGCAGCTTGGCCGACAGGCCTTCCACAGATACGCAGTATTTT
CASSLADRPSTDTQYF
>NA|TRBV29-1|many|TRBJ2-7
TGCAGCGCTACCCCAGACAGGAGCTCCTACGAGCAGTACTTC
CSATPDRSSYEQYF
>NA|TRBV4-3|NA|TRBJ2-1
TGCGCCAGCAGCCAAGAGCTAGGGCGAAATGAGCAGTTCTTC
CASSQELGRNEQFF
>NA|TRBV10-3|NA|TRBJ2-1
TGTGCCATCAGTGGCAGGGGGCGGGGGAATGAGCAGTTCTTC
CAISGRGRGNEQFF
>TRBD2|TRBV28|NA|TRBJ2-1
TGTGCCAGCAGTTCCCTCGGACTAGCGGGAGATCATGAGCAGTTCTTC
CASSSLGLAGDHEQFF
>TRBD2|TRBV20-1|NA|TRBJ2-3
TGCAGTGCTCGACCAGCGGGGGGGTCAGATACGCAGTATTTT
CSARPAGGSDTQYF
>NA|TRBV5-5|few|TRBJ1-3
TGTGCCAGCAGTCCCGACCGCAACTCTGGAAACACCATATATTTT
CASSPDRNSGNTIYF
>TRBD2|TRBV28|NA|TRBJ2-1
TGTGCCAGTACGGGGGGTAGCTCCTACAATGAGCAGTTCTTC
CASTGGSSYNEQFF
>NA|TRBV27|few|TRBJ1-5
TGTGCCAGCAGTACCCTAAGGGGAAAGGGACCCAATCAGCCCCAGCATTTT
CASSTLRGKGPNQPQHF